This T cell receptor beta chain was found in a study of PD-1 blockade in classical Hodgkin lymphoma. Germline V gives CDR1 MNHNS, CDR2 SASEGT. Between the trimmed V and J ends, which lost 1 base and 6 bases, there was a span of 10 bases. This CDR3 has 14 amino acids. After autologous stem cell transplantation all patients relapsed, and prior brentuximab vedotin exposure differed between cohorts. Researchers report purifying CD4+ T cells from thawed PBMCs by magnetic negative selection. Assay used: immunoSEQ multiplex PCR; TCRdb lists only in-frame clones, some missing. The repertoire has approximately 6,400 clones, nearly 80% of them found once; the top ten carry roughly 3.4%. This clone is judged medium-sized.

The sequencing here drew on CD4+ T cells from blood, taken at baseline. The chain is built from TRBV6-1 and TRBJ2-4, with D hard to call. The source of this sequence is a human donor with classical Hodgkin lymphoma. CDR3 protein: CASSEGGSPNIQYF. The CDR3 region has the DNA TGTGCCAGCAGTGAAGGTGGCAGTCCAAACATTCAGTACTTC.